This TCR beta chain comes out of a study of beta chain features in type 1 diabetes. Study overall: In all, about 110 million sorted cells from all samples were analyzed.

This clone was picked up a small number of times. Its target is not known. Isolation of CD4+ naive, central memory, regulatory and stem cell-like memory cells was achieved by sorting via CD45RO/CCR7/CD25/CD127/CD95/CD27. Sequenced material consisted of expressed TCRB transcripts (all of the isolated RNA was reverse transcribed). Produced via immunoSEQ multiplex PCR; TCRdb's table is partial and in-frame only. The table has 600,000 to 700,000 clones, around 12% seen once. The CDR3 is 15 residues long. Germline V gives CDR1 LGHNA, CDR2 YSLEER. Between the trimmed V and J ends, which lost 0 bases and 5 bases, there was a span of 10 bases. Study findings and constraints: Across patients, naive, central memory and Treg TCRB repertoires exhibited apparently greater similarity than was observed across healthy donors. For Type 1 diabetes patients, all four CD4+ subsets carried TCRB CDR3s that were moderately but significantly shorter.

Sequencing input: naive CD4+ T cells from blood. The genes are TRBV4-3 and TRBJ1-4, with unresolved D. This TCR came from a man in his thirties or forties with type 1 diabetes. The CDR3 here is CASSQEERTNEKLFF. CDR3 DNA sequence: TGCGCCAGCAGCCAAGAAGAGAGAACAAATGAAAAACTGTTTTTT.